This T cell receptor (beta chain) was obtained from a study of blood T cell repertoires in COVID-19. Method: immunoSEQ multiplex PCR; TCRdb's copy keeps in-frame clones and lacks some. The profile covers more than 300,000 clones, with about 90% appearing a single time and 5.5% to 7.5% taken by the ten largest. V lost 4 bases, J lost 7 bases, and 4 bases stayed unmatched. Germline V CDR1 and CDR2: ENHRY, SYGVKD. The CDR3 runs 14 residues. The chain joins TRBV10-3 to TRBJ1-6; 7 positions match TRBD1. The source of this sequence is a woman between 65 and 79 years old with COVID-19, enrolled during active disease. Sequences were obtained from peripheral blood. Here the CDR3 reads CAISGTGDNSPLHF. The CDR3, as DNA: TGTGCCATCAGTGGGACAGGTGACAATTCACCCCTCCACTTT.